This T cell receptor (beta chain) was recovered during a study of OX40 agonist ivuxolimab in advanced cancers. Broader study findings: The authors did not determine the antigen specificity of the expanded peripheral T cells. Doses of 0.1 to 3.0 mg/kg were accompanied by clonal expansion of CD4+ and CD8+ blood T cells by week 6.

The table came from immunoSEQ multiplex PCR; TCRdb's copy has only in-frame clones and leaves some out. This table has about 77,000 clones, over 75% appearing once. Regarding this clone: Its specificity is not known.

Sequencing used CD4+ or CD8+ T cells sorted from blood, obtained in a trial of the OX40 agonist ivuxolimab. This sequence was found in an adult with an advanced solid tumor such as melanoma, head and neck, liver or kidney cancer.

DNA of the CDR3: TGCGCCAGTGAAGCCGGGACCGCGAACACTGAAGCTTTCTTT. Translating it yields CASEAGTANTEAFF. The chain combines TRBV5-1 with TRBJ1-1, with a possible D match to TRBD1 (5 bases). Trimming pared 8 bases from V and 1 base from J, leaving 15 bases between. CDR1 and CDR2 (germline): SGHRS, YFSETQ. The CDR3 has 14 amino acids.